This T cell receptor (beta chain) was identified during a study of blood T cells in healthy people across ages. This clonotype came up a few times. The antigen remains undetermined. V was pared by 7 bases and J by 4 bases, with 19 bases between. The germline CDR1 and CDR2 sequences are MGHDK and SYGVNS. This CDR3 has 15 amino acids. Primers used in a second PCR of roughly 6 to 11 cycles were a sample-barcoded 5' primer and a J-beta primer mix. Every molecule of cDNA carried a tag from a template-switch adaptor with 12 random nucleotides. Per sample, CDR3-containing paired-end reads numbered at least 2.5 million. TCRdb re-called the 5' RACE reads with MiXCR, one entry per CDR3 protein. The repertoire holds more than 650,000 distinct CDR3 sequences, with less than 70% as singletons. Study-wide findings and caveats: Changes seen in expanded clonotypes were possibly confounded by donor CMV status left unknown. Per million T cells, TCR beta diversity dropped roughly linearly as age increased.

The sequencing sample was made of blood. This receptor was taken from a man older than 75 in good health. The chain links TRBV25-1 to TRBJ1-2, with D uncertain. This CDR3 reads CASTPSSSPSYGYTF. In DNA form, the CDR3 reads TGTGCCAGCACCCCAAGTTCCAGCCCAAGCTATGGCTACACCTTC.